The T cell receptor (beta chain) under discussion was sequenced for a study of T-cell memory formation after mild COVID-19. CDR3 length: 15 amino acids. Per the germline V gene, CDR1 is SGHRS and CDR2 is YFSETQ. The ends were cut back, 2 bases at V and 1 base at J, with 10 bases in the middle. This clonotype turned up a few times. One entry per CDR3 protein results from TCRdb running MiXCR on the 5' RACE reads. The table shows under 600,000 distinct CDR3 sequences, with less than 25% occurring only once. The clonotype was recovered from an adult woman who had mild COVID-19 (a few samples of this study predate the infection). Cell type and time point are not known. The chain combines TRBV5-1 with TRBJ1-5; a possible D gene is TRBD1 (5 bases). The sequencing input was PBMCs or a T cell subset sorted from them (not recorded which). The CDR3 loop reads CASSFGGVSNQPQHF. In DNA form, the CDR3 reads TGCGCCAGCAGCTTTGGGGGGGTGAGCAATCAGCCCCAGCATTTT.